These T cell receptor beta chains were read from a single sample in a study of patients and donors after allogeneic stem cell transplantation. Via MiXCR, TCRdb re-called the RT-PCR reads, giving one row per CDR3 protein. The repertoire has roughly 230,000 distinct CDR3 sequences, around an eighth of them found once; the top ten carry more than 9%. Specimen: blood, either unsorted or a sorted T cell fraction (not recorded which). These receptors were obtained from a human donor who was either an allogeneic HSCT recipient or a stem cell or donor lymphocyte infusion donor (not recorded which). It is not recorded whose cells these are; they may come from a transplant donor. CDR3s include the opening cysteine and the closing phenylalanine or tryptophan. Fields, in order: J gene, V gene, D gene, clone size, CDR3 protein, CDR3 DNA. A D gene is named only where the DNA matches it firmly. Clone size is stated in some rows and not others, as once, few, many or a class when expanded.

>TRBJ2-7|TRBV13|-|-
CASSLNGLEQYF
TGTGCCAGCAGCTTAAACGGTCTCGAGCAGTACTTC
>TRBJ2-5|TRBV5-6|-|few
CASSLERGLTPSLRETQYF
TGTGCCAGCAGCTTGGAACGGGGGCTAACCCCCTCGTTGAGAGAGACCCAGTACTTC
>TRBJ2-5|TRBV29-1|-|-
CSVEGWGTQETQYF
TGCAGCGTTGAAGGATGGGGGACCCAAGAGACCCAGTACTTC
>TRBJ2-3|TRBV11-1|TRBD2|few
CASSSGTSVTDTQYF
TGTGCCAGCAGCTCCGGGACTAGCGTGACAGATACGCAGTATTTT
>TRBJ2-7|TRBV7-8|-|-
CASSLDREQYF
TGTGCCAGCAGCTTAGATCGCGAGCAGTACTTC
>TRBJ1-4|TRBV12-3/TRBV12-4|TRBD1|-
CASSQRGQVVEKLFF
TGTGCCAGCAGTCAGAGGGGGCAGGTGGTGGAAAAACTGTTTTTT
>TRBJ2-1|TRBV2|TRBD2|few
CASNRLADSYNEQFF
TGTGCCAGCAATCGACTAGCGGACTCCTACAATGAGCAGTTCTTC
>TRBJ1-1|TRBV12-3/TRBV12-4|-|-
CASGEERNTEAFF
TGTGCCAGCGGGGAAGAACGCAACACTGAAGCTTTCTTT
>TRBJ1-3|TRBV5-5|TRBD1|-
CASSPQGDGNTIYF
TGTGCCAGCAGCCCGCAGGGGGACGGAAACACCATATATTTT
>TRBJ1-3|TRBV6-5|-|-
CASSYSASDTIYF
TGTGCCAGCAGTTACTCGGCGAGTGACACCATATATTTT
>TRBJ2-3|TRBV12-3/TRBV12-4|TRBD2|few
CAGSEDSGGADTQYF
TGTGCCGGTTCTGAGGATAGCGGGGGTGCAGATACGCAGTATTTT
>TRBJ2-5|TRBV2|TRBD2|few
CASRGAGGRKTQYF
TGTGCCAGCAGGGGGGCGGGGGGTCGAAAGACCCAGTACTTC
>TRBJ1-2|TRBV7-8|-|many
CASSLGHLYGYTF
TGTGCCAGCAGCTTAGGGCACCTCTATGGCTACACCTTC
>TRBJ1-2|TRBV20-1|-|-
CSARDSGGGSGYTF
TGCAGTGCTAGAGATAGTGGAGGGGGATCAGGCTACACCTTC
>TRBJ1-5|TRBV5-4|-|few
CVTTNGGYSNQPQHF
TGTGTTACCACCAACGGGGGGTACAGCAATCAGCCCCAGCATTTT
>TRBJ2-2|TRBV11-2|TRBD2|-
CASSLSSGGRTGELFF
TGTGCCAGCAGCTTATCGTCGGGGGGGCGAACCGGGGAGCTGTTTTTT
>TRBJ2-7|TRBV10-3|-|many
CAISEDGNSYEQYF
TGTGCCATCAGTGAGGACGGCAACTCCTACGAGCAGTACTTC
>TRBJ2-3|TRBV18|TRBD1|few
CASARDSSVSDTQYF
TGTGCCAGCGCCCGGGACAGTAGCGTATCAGATACGCAGTATTTT
>TRBJ2-7|TRBV5-1|-|many
CASSLAWNYEQYF
TGCGCCAGCAGCTTGGCCTGGAACTACGAGCAGTACTTC
>TRBJ2-5|TRBV24-1|TRBD2|few
CATSDLISAGGVETQYF
TGTGCCACCAGTGATTTAATCTCGGCGGGAGGGGTTGAGACCCAGTACTTC
>TRBJ2-1|TRBV9|-|few
CASSVGGAGSPYNEQFF
TGTGCCAGCAGCGTAGGTGGGGCGGGGTCCCCTTACAATGAGCAGTTCTTC
>TRBJ2-3|TRBV20-1|TRBD2|-
CSATGTSGGAGTDTQYF
TGCAGTGCCACCGGGACTAGCGGGGGGGCGGGGACAGATACGCAGTATTTT
>TRBJ2-5|TRBV4-3|-|once
CASSQDLGGGKTQYF
TGCGCCAGCAGCCAAGATCTAGGGGGCGGGAAGACCCAGTACTTC
>TRBJ1-1|TRBV11-1|TRBD1|many
CASSYRGPGGTEAFF
TGTGCCAGCAGCTACAGGGGGCCGGGTGGCACTGAAGCTTTCTTT
>TRBJ1-2|TRBV12-3/TRBV12-4|-|many
CASRRGGVDRSDYTF
TGTGCCAGCAGACGAGGCGGGGTCGACCGCTCTGACTACACCTTC
>TRBJ2-5|TRBV24-1|TRBD1|few
CATSDKRTGGAETQYF
TGTGCCACCAGTGATAAACGGACAGGGGGCGCAGAGACCCAGTACTTC